A selection of T cell receptor beta chains follows, all from one sample in a study of T cell changes during pregnancy in multiple sclerosis. The protocol was immunoSEQ multiplex PCR, while the TCRdb copy is restricted to in-frame clones and leaves out a portion. The repertoire has fewer than 70,000 clones, around 90% of them found once; the top ten carry roughly 1.4%. The sample was peripheral blood, taken in the third trimester of pregnancy. The receptors shown here come from a female donor with multiple sclerosis, enrolled in a pregnancy study. Both conserved end residues are part of each CDR3. The order of the fields is J gene, D gene, clone size, V gene, CDR3 protein, CDR3 DNA. A D gene is named only where the DNA matches it firmly. The size of a clone is reported for some rows only, either as once, few or many, or as a class for expanded clones.

>TRBJ1-6|.|.|TRBV19
CASRPDNPLYNSPLHF
TGTGCCAGTCGACCGGACAATCCCCTCTATAATTCACCCCTCCACTTT
>TRBJ2-7|.|.|TRBV19
CASSKADSYEQYF
TGTGCCAGTAGCAAAGCGGACTCCTACGAGCAGTACTTC
>TRBJ1-2|.|.|TRBV7-3
CASSLTGEQNYGYTF
TGTGCCAGCAGCTTAACAGGGGAACAGAACTATGGCTACACCTTC
>TRBJ2-5|TRBD2|.|TRBV13
CASSLAGSGGRETQYF
TGTGCCAGCAGCTTGGCCGGCAGCGGGGGAAGAGAGACCCAGTACTTC
>TRBJ2-2|.|.|TRBV11-2
CASSSLGRNTGELFF
TGTGCCAGCAGCTCCCTCGGGAGGAACACCGGGGAGCTGTTTTTT
>TRBJ2-7|.|.|TRBV5-6
CASSRDTAYEQYF
TGTGCCAGCAGCCGCGACACAGCCTACGAGCAGTACTTC
>TRBJ1-6|.|.|TRBV4-1
CASSTSRTENSPLHF
TGCGCCAGCAGCACTTCCCGGACAGAGAATTCACCCCTCCACTTT
>TRBJ1-4|TRBD1|.|TRBV5-1
CASSGTGVPEKLFF
TGCGCCAGCAGCGGGACAGGGGTGCCCGAAAAACTGTTTTTT
>TRBJ2-3|TRBD2|.|TRBV5-4
CASNPPLAGGPDTQYF
TGTGCCAGCAACCCCCCCCTAGCGGGGGGGCCAGATACGCAGTATTTT
>TRBJ1-2|TRBD1|.|TRBV15
CATSRDPGTVLSTF
TGTGCCACCAGCAGAGACCCCGGGACAGTTTTATCCACCTTC
>TRBJ2-7|.|.|TRBV5-1
CASSLARDYEQYF
TGCGCCAGCAGCTTGGCCAGGGACTACGAGCAGTACTTC
>TRBJ2-3|.|once|TRBV2
CASSQAHRGDTQYF
TGTGCCAGCAGTCAGGCCCACCGGGGAGATACGCAGTATTTT
>TRBJ2-2|.|.|TRBV5-1
CASSAQGNTGELFF
TGCGCCAGCAGCGCACAGGGGAACACCGGGGAGCTGTTTTTT
>TRBJ1-6|TRBD1|.|TRBV4-3
CASSQDLQGGPLHF
TGCGCCAGCAGCCAAGATTTACAGGGGGGACCCCTCCACTTT
>TRBJ2-6|.|.|TRBV7-2
CASSRNRGLGANVLTF
TGTGCCAGCAGCCGGAACCGAGGGTTAGGGGCCAACGTCCTGACTTTC
>TRBJ2-7|.|.|TRBV5-6
CASSLPDSYEQYF
TGTGCCAGCAGCTTGCCGGACAGCTACGAGCAGTACTTC
>TRBJ2-7|.|.|TRBV5-4
CASSFDSSAYEQYF
TGTGCCAGCAGCTTCGACAGTTCAGCCTACGAGCAGTACTTC